Listed here is a single TCR beta chain. No antigen is known for it. cDNA libraries for TRB were generated by 5' RACE incorporating UMI labels. From its re-call of the 5' RACE reads, TCRdb lists each CDR3 protein once, without DNA. In total, the table holds about 89,000 distinct CDR3 sequences. The data originate from a study of CXCR3-negative and CXCR3-positive naive CD8 T cells. Study observations and caveats: CXCR3-positive naive cells carried more hydrophobic TRB CDR3s than CXCR3-negative naive cells did. Naive CXCR3-negative and CXCR3-positive cells had similar TRBV-TRBJ usage; memory differed. Comparison of naive subsets found surface CD5 to be comparable, and TCR strength was inferred on the basis of TRB CDR3 properties.

Per germline, CDR1 LNHDA and CDR2 SQIVND (reference sequence). The CDR3 is 17 residues long. The material sequenced was naive CXCR3+ CD8+ T cells from blood. Subset of the sample: CD45RO-CCR7+CD27+CD95- naive CD8+ T cells expressing CXCR3 (TNR3+). The chain uses TRBV19 and TRBJ2-1; TCRdb returns TRBD1, unconfirmable since there is no DNA. This clonotype originated in a human donor in good health. Some clones in this sample may be carry-over from other donors' samples. The CDR3 region is CASSIDRVSQSYNEQFF.